This T cell receptor beta chain was obtained from a study of blood T cell repertoires in COVID-19 (dated by TCRdb to 2018 to 2020). For the wider study: Samples from collaborators originated in the United States, Italy and Spain and spanned both the acute and convalescent phases of COVID-19. The prospective study material was composed of cDNA or gDNA derived from T cells, B-cell-depleted T cells, or PBMCs. Deeply sampled blood TCRbeta repertoires from subjects exposed to, actively infected with, or recovered from COVID-19 were included in the dataset. The repertoires were made available in a free public database intended to serve as a resource for research on the immune response to SARS-CoV-2. The samples were drawn from the first 160 participants of the ongoing ImmuneRACE study and from over 950 subjects provided by 6 global collaborators. A de-identified subject ID, COVID-19 status, age in years and sex were almost always included in the sample metadata. Where available, HLA class I and class II types were obtained from metadata supplied by the sample provider rather than from assay-based typing.

Here V drops 3 bases and J drops 4 bases, and the junction holds 4 bases not matched to any gene. The CDR3 runs 14 residues from the cysteine to the phenylalanine. Of all the DNA, just the CDR3 is kept, 42 bases in frame from base 1. From a lookup of the germline V gene, CDR1 and CDR2 are SGDLS and YYNGEE. TCRbeta CDR3 regions were amplified from genomic DNA using the immunoSEQ Assay, a bias-controlled multiplex PCR. In the source study's methods: Within the assay, amplification of reference gene primers was used to estimate how many nucleated cells each sample contained. Sequence reads were collapsed and filtered to measure the absolute abundance of every unique TCRbeta CDR3 rearrangement. Productive Simpson clonality was computed per sample as the square root of Simpson's diversity index over productive rearrangements. TCRdb provides this immuneACCESS table in a form limited to in-frame rearrangements. Some clones are lacking; in checked studies, under half of them reflect an unresolved V gene, and why the rest are absent is not known. The DNA was the basis for D and trimming; V, J and clone size are from that table. The sample profile shows 200,000 or so clones; 80% to 85% of them were found once. Of the sample, about 4.8% is held by the ten largest clones.

Each collaborating institution followed its own protocols to collect whole blood in K2EDTA tubes. For TCRbeta analysis, collaborators shipped samples as frozen whole blood, isolated PBMCs, or DNA extracted from either of those sample types. Summary of the overall study and its limitations: Clinical and demographic metadata were provided uncurated, with the amount varying by source and participant.

A note on this clone: The target of this receptor is not known. No base quality information exists; no much larger clone differs at one position.

This chain joins TRBV9 to TRBJ2-7; TRBD2 matches 10 bases in the middle. Material: peripheral blood. This clonotype originated in a woman aged 30 to 39 with acute or convalescent COVID-19. The sequenced DNA is TGTGCCAGCAGCGCTAGCGGGAGAGGGTACGAGCAGTACTTC. The resulting protein is CASSASGRGYEQYF.